This is a list of T cell receptor beta chains from one sample in a study of T cell repertoires in cytomegalovirus infection. One entry per CDR3 protein results from TCRdb running MiXCR on the reads. This sample has hundreds of thousands of distinct CDR3 sequences, with 33% found just once. Their cognate antigens are unknown. The source material was cultured PBMCs, sampled from culture after CMV antigen stimulation. Source of these receptors: a human donor in good health (CMV status not recorded). Some clones in this sample may be carry-over from other donors' samples. The CDR3 runs from the conserved cysteine through the conserved F or W. The D gene is left open where the match is weak. Clone size is stated in some rows and not others, as once, few, many or a class when expanded.

few	TRBV6-6	TRBJ2-5	17	.	TGTGCCAGCAGTTACCCGCCCCGGGGGTCCGTGAAAGAGACCCAGTACTTC	CASSYPPRGSVKETQYF
.	TRBV12-5	TRBJ2-5	13	.	TGTGCTAGTGGTCTCTTCCCCCAGGAGACCCAGTACTTC	CASGLFPQETQYF
.	TRBV7-9	TRBJ2-3	19	TRBD2	TGTGCCAGCAGCCACCACCGACTAGCGGGAGTACGTCGCACAGATACGCAGTATTTT	CASSHHRLAGVRRTDTQYF
.	TRBV7-2	TRBJ2-3	16	.	TGTGCCAGCAGTCAGGCGCGCAGAATCACCCCAGATACGCAGTATTTT	CASSQARRITPDTQYF
.	TRBV7-2	TRBJ2-5	14	.	TGTGCCAGCAGCCTCGGGCCCCTACGGGAGACCCAGTACTTC	CASSLGPLRETQYF
many	TRBV7-2	TRBJ1-4	17	.	TGTGCCAGCAGCTTGGGGCGAACAGGGCCCCTGTTTGGAAAACTGTTTTTT	CASSLGRTGPLFGKLFF
.	TRBV19	TRBJ1-5	14	.	TGTGCCAGTACCATAGGGCGGGGAGATCAGCCCCAGCATTTT	CASTIGRGDQPQHF
few	TRBV28	TRBJ1-5	15	.	TGTGCCAGCAGTTTGATTCGGGGGAGGGATCAGCCCCAGCATTTT	CASSLIRGRDQPQHF
.	TRBV19	TRBJ2-2	15	TRBD1	TGTGCCAGTAGTCCGGGACAGTTCCTGACCGGGGAGCTGTTTTTT	CASSPGQFLTGELFF
.	TRBV19	TRBJ1-2	15	.	TGTGCCAGTAGTACCTGGTTGACAGCCTCGTATGGCTACACCTTC	CASSTWLTASYGYTF
few	TRBV18	TRBJ1-1	18	.	TGTGCCAGCTCACGGATGACCCCCGCGGATTATACTAACACTGAAGCTTTCTTT	CASSRMTPADYTNTEAFF
few	TRBV7-6	TRBJ2-3	15	TRBD1	TGTGCCAGCAGCAAGGGACAGGGTGGGACAGATACGCAGTATTTT	CASSKGQGGTDTQYF
.	TRBV3-1	TRBJ2-5	13	.	TGTGCCAGCAGCCAAGGGTCTCGGGAGACCCAGTACTTC	CASSQGSRETQYF
.	TRBV6-2/TRBV6-3	TRBJ2-3	16	.	TGTGCCAGCAGTTGGGGAGAGGACTCTTTCACAGATACGCAGTATTTT	CASSWGEDSFTDTQYF